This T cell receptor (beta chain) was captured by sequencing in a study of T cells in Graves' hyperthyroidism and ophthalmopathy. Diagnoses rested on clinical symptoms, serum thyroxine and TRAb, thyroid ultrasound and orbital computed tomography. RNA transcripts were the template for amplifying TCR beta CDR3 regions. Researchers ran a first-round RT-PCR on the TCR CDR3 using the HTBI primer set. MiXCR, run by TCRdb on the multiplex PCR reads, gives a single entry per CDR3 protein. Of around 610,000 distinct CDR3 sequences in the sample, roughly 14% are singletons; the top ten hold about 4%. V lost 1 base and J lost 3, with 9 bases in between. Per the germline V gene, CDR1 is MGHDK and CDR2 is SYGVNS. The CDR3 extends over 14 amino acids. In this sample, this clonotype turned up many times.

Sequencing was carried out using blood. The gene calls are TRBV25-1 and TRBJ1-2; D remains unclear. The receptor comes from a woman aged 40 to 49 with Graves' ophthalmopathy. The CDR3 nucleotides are TGTGCCAGCAGTGAATTTGTCCAGGACTATGGCTACACCTTC. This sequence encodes CASSEFVQDYGYTF.